Presented here are 10 T cell receptor beta chains from one specimen sequenced in a study of cytomegalovirus exposure and HLA in healthy donors. PCR was performed using 60 Vbeta and 13 Jbeta primers. Assay used: immunoSEQ multiplex PCR; TCRdb lists only in-frame clones, some missing. The sample contains under 150,000 clones, under 90% of which appear only once. What was sequenced was PBMCs. These receptors were obtained from a man aged 18 to 35 in good health and CMV-seronegative.

This rearrangement joins TRBV30 to TRBJ1-1; D unclear. CDR1 GTSNPN and CDR2 SVGIG come from the germline V gene (reference sequence). The CDR3 is 12 residues long. Trimming removed 7 bases from V and 1 base from J, with 10 bases in between. CDR3: CAYTVGNTEAFF. CDR3 coding DNA: TGTGCCTATACAGTGGGGAACACTGAAGCTTTCTTT.

CDR3 coding DNA: TGCAGCGTTGAGAGGAGGGAGACCCAGTACTTC. Translating it yields CSVERRETQYF. This sequence joins TRBV29-1 and TRBJ2-5; weak D call: TRBD2 (5 bases). CDR1 and CDR2 from the germline V gene are SQVTM and ANQGSEA. V dropped 3 bases and J dropped 5 bases, with 7 bases sitting between them. The CDR3 has 11 amino acids.

This chain joins TRBV6-1 and TRBJ2-5; TRBD2 agrees at 8 bases. This CDR3 is built from 15 residues. The J segment lost 3 bases and the V segment lost 5 bases, leaving 8 bases of the junction unmatched. Germline CDR1 and CDR2: MNHNS and SASEGT. DNA for the CDR3: TGTGCCAGCAGTCCCGGTGGGGGACTAGAAGAGACCCAGTACTTC. Residues: CASSPGGGLEETQYF.

The chain joins TRBV9 to TRBJ1-2; the D is unclear. The germline V gene encodes CDR1 SGDLS and CDR2 YYNGEE. The CDR3 sequence is 16 residues long. V was cut by 4 bases and J by 4 bases, with 20 bases left in between. DNA of the CDR3: TGTGCCAGCAGCACCCGGAGTGGGTGGGGAGGCTATGGCTACACCTTC. It specifies CASSTRSGWGGYGYTF.

The chain joins TRBV6-5 to TRBJ1-2; perhaps TRBD1 as D (5 bases). V lost 2 bases and J lost 4, with 17 bases in between. The CDR3 length is 16 residues. Germline lookup yields CDR1 MNHEY and CDR2 SVGAGI. The CDR3 nucleotides are TGTGCCAGCAGTTACACCCCTCTTTGGCAGGGCTATGGCTACACCTTC. Amino acid sequence: CASSYTPLWQGYGYTF.

This chain connects TRBV28 to TRBJ2-1, with D possibly being TRBD1 (5 bases). The CDR3 sequence is 16 residues long. Trimming took off 6 bases at V and 2 bases at J, with 17 bases between the two ends. The V gene's germline CDR1 is MDHEN and CDR2 SYDVKM. CDR3 sequence (DNA): TGTGCCAGCAGCCTTCCAGGGTTGTTGGCCTACAATGAGCAGTTCTTC. Translated: CASSLPGLLAYNEQFF.

The chain's CDR3 is CASSQGLGDTQYF. CDR3 bases: TGTGCCAGCAGCCAAGGTCTCGGGGATACGCAGTATTTT. The V and J genes are TRBV5-4 and TRBJ2-3; no reliable D call. Germline V lookup: CDR1 SGHNT, CDR2 YYREEE (reference sequence). This CDR3 comprises 13 residues. With 4 bases removed from V and 6 bases from J, the gap between germline ends came to 12 bases.

V and J are TRBV18 and TRBJ1-1; 8 bases are a match to TRBD1. Germline V gene lookup returns CDR1 KGHSH and CDR2 LQKENI. The CDR3 consists of 14 residues. Unmatched junction bases numbered 4, after V lost 3 bases and J lost 4 bases. This chain's CDR3 is CASSPRQGSTEAFF. In DNA, the CDR3 is TGTGCCAGCTCACCCCGACAGGGGAGCACTGAAGCTTTCTTT.

Regarding this clone: The sample holds other DNA sequences that translate to the same CDR3. This chain links TRBV19 with TRBJ1-2; the D gene is possibly TRBD1 (5 bases). Germline assignment: CDR1 LNHDA and CDR2 SQIVND (reference sequence). V lost 9 bases to trimming and J lost 5 bases, with 37 bases between them. This CDR3 region has 20 residues. The CDR3 sequence: CASRVSGLTRVGSDLYGYTF. The CDR3 DNA is TGTGCCAGCAGGGTCTCGGGTTTGACTCGCGTGGGTTCTGACCTTTATGGCTACACCTTC.

CDR3 in DNA: TGTGCCAGCAGTTCCCAGAAGCGACAGGGGATCCCTGAAGCTTTCTTT. Its translation is CASSSQKRQGIPEAFF. The V call is TRBV6-5, the J call TRBJ1-1, with 8 bases aligning to TRBD1. The CDR3 contains 16 residues. CDR1 and CDR2 (germline): MNHEY, SVGAGI. With 4 bases clipped from V and 6 bases from J, the junction kept 13 bases outside the gene matches.